The rows below give T cell receptor beta chains drawn from one sample of a study of CD8+ T cells in alopecia areata. Clones were read by immunoSEQ multiplex PCR, and TCRdb kept only the in-frame ones, dropping some. Seen here are some 7,000 clones, 64% observed once, and the top ten hold about 12%. The sample in question was skin, obtained at week 4, from a patient treated with tofacitinib. All receptors derive from a human donor with alopecia areata. The CDR3 runs from the conserved cysteine through the conserved F or W. The order of the fields is J gene, V gene, clone size, D gene, CDR3 protein, CDR3 DNA. D genes are given only for firm matches. Clone size is not always given. Where it is, it says once, few, many or a class for expanded clones.

J gene: TRBJ1-1; V gene: TRBV4-3; clone size: medium-sized; D gene: NA; CDR3 protein: CASSQAPGVLHTEAFF; CDR3 DNA: TGCGCCAGCAGCCAAGCCCCAGGCGTCCTGCACACTGAAGCTTTCTTT
J gene: TRBJ1-4; V gene: TRBV4-3; clone size: NA; D gene: TRBD1; CDR3 protein: CASSQDRMTGPLSLFF; CDR3 DNA: TGCGCCAGCAGCCAAGATCGGATGACAGGGCCTTTATCTCTGTTTTTT
J gene: TRBJ1-1; V gene: TRBV4-3; clone size: NA; D gene: NA; CDR3 protein: CASSHQAMNTEAFF; CDR3 DNA: TGCGCCAGCAGCCACCAAGCTATGAACACTGAAGCTTTCTTT
J gene: TRBJ2-7; V gene: TRBV7-4; clone size: NA; D gene: NA; CDR3 protein: CASSHRGGEPPLDF; CDR3 DNA: TGTGCCAGCAGTCATAGAGGCGGGGAGCCCCCCTTGGACTTC
J gene: TRBJ2-7; V gene: TRBV29-1; clone size: NA; D gene: TRBD1; CDR3 protein: CSVELSRDRVILYEQYF; CDR3 DNA: TGCAGCGTTGAGTTAAGCCGGGACAGGGTAATACTTTACGAGCAGTACTTC
J gene: TRBJ2-3; V gene: TRBV5-5; clone size: NA; D gene: NA; CDR3 protein: CASSLRPTDTQYF; CDR3 DNA: TGTGCCAGCAGCTTGAGGCCTACAGATACGCAGTATTTT
J gene: TRBJ1-4; V gene: TRBV5-4; clone size: NA; D gene: TRBD1; CDR3 protein: CASSLVSGQGTTTNEKLFF; CDR3 DNA: TGTGCCAGCAGCTTGGTTTCGGGACAGGGGACAACGACTAATGAAAAACTGTTTTTT
J gene: TRBJ1-4; V gene: TRBV5-6; clone size: NA; D gene: NA; CDR3 protein: CASSLTQKGEKLFF; CDR3 DNA: TGTGCCAGCAGCTTGACGCAGAAAGGAGAAAAACTGTTTTTT
J gene: TRBJ2-3; V gene: TRBV7-9; clone size: NA; D gene: NA; CDR3 protein: CASSVAHVTDTQYF; CDR3 DNA: TGTGCCAGCAGCGTAGCCCATGTAACAGATACGCAGTATTTT
J gene: TRBJ2-7; V gene: TRBV7-2; clone size: few; D gene: NA; CDR3 protein: CASSLGQFYEQYF; CDR3 DNA: TGTGCCAGCAGCTTAGGACAGTTCTACGAGCAGTACTTC
J gene: TRBJ2-2; V gene: TRBV7-9; clone size: NA; D gene: TRBD2; CDR3 protein: CASSHGLAGAGELFF; CDR3 DNA: TGCGCCAGCAGCCACGGACTAGCGGGGGCCGGGGAGCTGTTTTTT
J gene: TRBJ2-7; V gene: TRBV7-2; clone size: NA; D gene: NA; CDR3 protein: CASSLSPGDYEQYF; CDR3 DNA: TGTGCCAGCAGCTTATCGCCAGGGGACTACGAGCAGTACTTC
J gene: TRBJ1-6; V gene: TRBV28; clone size: NA; D gene: NA; CDR3 protein: CASRIPNPGIHNSPLHF; CDR3 DNA: TGTGCCAGCAGAATCCCCAACCCCGGGATTCATAATTCACCCCTCCACTTT
J gene: TRBJ2-7; V gene: TRBV27; clone size: NA; D gene: NA; CDR3 protein: CASSLLTGGDEQYF; CDR3 DNA: TGTGCCAGCAGTTTATTAACAGGAGGGGACGAGCAGTACTTC
J gene: TRBJ2-7; V gene: TRBV10-3; clone size: NA; D gene: TRBD2; CDR3 protein: CAIAPVGGSSYEQYF; CDR3 DNA: TGTGCCATAGCCCCGGTGGGGGGGAGCTCCTACGAGCAGTACTTC
J gene: TRBJ2-7; V gene: TRBV25-1; clone size: once; D gene: NA; CDR3 protein: CASSEIGSSYEQYF; CDR3 DNA: TGTGCCAGCAGTGAAATAGGCAGCTCCTACGAGCAGTACTTC
J gene: TRBJ2-3; V gene: TRBV7-2; clone size: NA; D gene: NA; CDR3 protein: CASSFVGGSTDTQYF; CDR3 DNA: TGTGCCAGCAGCTTCGTCGGCGGTAGCACAGATACGCAGTATTTT
J gene: TRBJ2-7; V gene: TRBV4-2; clone size: NA; D gene: NA; CDR3 protein: CASSQATPRTFSYEQYF; CDR3 DNA: TGTGCCAGCAGCCAAGCTACGCCTCGGACGTTCTCCTACGAGCAGTACTTC
J gene: TRBJ1-1; V gene: TRBV4-1; clone size: NA; D gene: NA; CDR3 protein: CASSREGGDTEAFF; CDR3 DNA: TGCGCCAGCAGCCGAGAGGGAGGCGACACTGAAGCTTTCTTT
J gene: TRBJ2-2; V gene: TRBV28; clone size: few; D gene: TRBD1; CDR3 protein: CASRSGTGDTGELFF; CDR3 DNA: TGTGCCAGCAGGTCCGGGACAGGGGACACCGGGGAGCTGTTTTTT
J gene: TRBJ1-1; V gene: TRBV9; clone size: NA; D gene: NA; CDR3 protein: CASSDGTEAFF; CDR3 DNA: TGTGCCAGCAGCGACGGGACAGAAGCTTTCTTT
J gene: TRBJ2-3; V gene: TRBV9; clone size: NA; D gene: TRBD1; CDR3 protein: CASSEGAGISDTQYF; CDR3 DNA: TGTGCCAGCAGCGAGGGGGCAGGAATATCAGATACGCAGTATTTT
J gene: TRBJ2-7; V gene: TRBV11-2; clone size: NA; D gene: NA; CDR3 protein: CASSLLGDEQYF; CDR3 DNA: TGTGCCAGCAGCCTCTTGGGCGACGAGCAGTACTTC
J gene: TRBJ1-1; V gene: TRBV2; clone size: NA; D gene: NA; CDR3 protein: CASSESRGGAFF; CDR3 DNA: TGTGCCAGCAGCGAGTCAAGGGGGGGTGCTTTCTTT
J gene: TRBJ2-7; V gene: TRBV5-1; clone size: NA; D gene: TRBD1; CDR3 protein: CASSLNQDRGREWSLRLYEQYF; CDR3 DNA: TGCGCCAGCAGCTTGAATCAGGACAGGGGCCGTGAATGGTCATTACGGCTATACGAGCAGTACTTC
J gene: TRBJ2-6; V gene: TRBV9; clone size: NA; D gene: TRBD1; CDR3 protein: CASSLQGESSGANVLTF; CDR3 DNA: TGTGCCAGCAGCCTACAGGGGGAGAGCTCTGGGGCCAACGTCCTGACTTTC
J gene: TRBJ2-7; V gene: TRBV27; clone size: once; D gene: NA; CDR3 protein: CASSYTRPPHAFEQYF; CDR3 DNA: TGTGCCAGCAGTTATACCCGACCCCCACATGCCTTCGAGCAGTACTTC
J gene: TRBJ2-7; V gene: TRBV7-9; clone size: few; D gene: NA; CDR3 protein: CASSRGPYEQYF; CDR3 DNA: TGTGCCAGCAGCAGAGGCCCCTACGAGCAGTACTTC
J gene: TRBJ2-7; V gene: TRBV29-1; clone size: once; D gene: NA; CDR3 protein: CSVTGDSYEQYF; CDR3 DNA: TGCAGCGTTACAGGAGACTCCTACGAGCAGTACTTC
J gene: TRBJ1-1; V gene: TRBV5-1; clone size: NA; D gene: NA; CDR3 protein: CASSFRGAGLDEAFF; CDR3 DNA: TGCGCCAGCAGCTTCAGGGGTGCGGGCCTTGACGAAGCTTTCTTT
J gene: TRBJ2-3; V gene: TRBV6-5; clone size: NA; D gene: TRBD1; CDR3 protein: CASSYLYRGRWGTQYF; CDR3 DNA: TGTGCCAGCAGTTACCTATACAGGGGGCGTTGGGGTACGCAGTATTTT
J gene: TRBJ2-7; V gene: TRBV2; clone size: few; D gene: NA; CDR3 protein: CASSEGTGSYEQYF; CDR3 DNA: TGTGCCAGCAGTGAAGGGACGGGCTCCTACGAGCAGTACTTC
J gene: TRBJ1-1; V gene: TRBV4-1; clone size: few; D gene: TRBD1; CDR3 protein: CASSQEFGDRGYEAFF; CDR3 DNA: TGCGCCAGCAGCCAAGAATTTGGGGACAGGGGTTATGAAGCTTTCTTT
J gene: TRBJ2-7; V gene: TRBV7-9; clone size: NA; D gene: TRBD1; CDR3 protein: CASSFPDRPYEQYF; CDR3 DNA: TGTGCCAGCAGCTTTCCGGACAGGCCCTACGAGCAGTACTTC
J gene: TRBJ1-2; V gene: TRBV6-6; clone size: NA; D gene: TRBD1; CDR3 protein: CASSSGQAIYGYTF; CDR3 DNA: TGTGCCAGCAGTTCTGGACAGGCAATCTATGGCTACACCTTC
J gene: TRBJ1-1; V gene: TRBV18; clone size: NA; D gene: NA; CDR3 protein: CASSPPWADTEAFF; CDR3 DNA: TGTGCCAGCTCACCACCGTGGGCCGACACTGAAGCTTTCTTT
J gene: TRBJ2-3; V gene: TRBV7-3; clone size: NA; D gene: NA; CDR3 protein: CASSWDITDTQYF; CDR3 DNA: TGTGCCAGCAGCTGGGACATCACAGATACGCAGTATTTT
J gene: TRBJ2-5; V gene: TRBV6-5; clone size: NA; D gene: NA; CDR3 protein: CASSYVETQYF; CDR3 DNA: TGTGCCAGCAGTTACGTGGAGACCCAGTACTTC
J gene: TRBJ2-1; V gene: TRBV19; clone size: NA; D gene: TRBD2; CDR3 protein: CASSSGTTRVNEQFF; CDR3 DNA: TGTGCCAGTAGTTCCGGGACTACCCGAGTCAATGAGCAGTTCTTC
J gene: TRBJ1-3; V gene: TRBV7-2; clone size: NA; D gene: NA; CDR3 protein: CASSLGGAGGRGNTIYF; CDR3 DNA: TGTGCCAGCAGCTTAGGCGGGGCCGGCGGCCGGGGAAACACCATATATTTT
J gene: TRBJ2-3; V gene: TRBV5-1; clone size: NA; D gene: NA; CDR3 protein: CASSLTGVPDTQYF; CDR3 DNA: TGCGCCAGCAGCTTGACGGGAGTTCCAGATACGCAGTATTTT
J gene: TRBJ2-7; V gene: TRBV11-2; clone size: NA; D gene: NA; CDR3 protein: CASTIGHEQYF; CDR3 DNA: TGTGCCAGCACCATCGGACACGAGCAGTACTTC
J gene: TRBJ1-1; V gene: TRBV2; clone size: NA; D gene: NA; CDR3 protein: CASSEISAFF; CDR3 DNA: TGTGCCAGCAGTGAGATTTCGGCTTTCTTT
J gene: TRBJ2-1; V gene: TRBV5-1; clone size: NA; D gene: NA; CDR3 protein: CASSAGADSYNEQFF; CDR3 DNA: TGCGCCAGCAGCGCAGGGGCGGATTCCTACAATGAGCAGTTCTTC
J gene: TRBJ2-7; V gene: TRBV5-1; clone size: NA; D gene: NA; CDR3 protein: CASSHPRDGRYEQYF; CDR3 DNA: TGCGCCAGCAGCCACCCCCGGGACGGACGCTACGAGCAGTACTTC
J gene: TRBJ2-7; V gene: TRBV28; clone size: NA; D gene: TRBD2; CDR3 protein: CASSQAGRDPYEQYF; CDR3 DNA: TGTGCCAGCAGCCAGGCGGGGAGGGACCCCTACGAGCAGTACTTC
J gene: TRBJ1-3; V gene: TRBV7-9; clone size: NA; D gene: NA; CDR3 protein: CASSQYIGSGNTIYF; CDR3 DNA: TGTGCCAGCAGCCAATATATAGGCTCCGGAAACACCATATATTTT
J gene: TRBJ2-7; V gene: TRBV7-9; clone size: NA; D gene: TRBD1; CDR3 protein: CASTPRQGFYEQYF; CDR3 DNA: TGTGCCAGCACTCCCCGACAGGGCTTCTACGAGCAGTACTTC
J gene: TRBJ1-5; V gene: TRBV28; clone size: NA; D gene: TRBD1; CDR3 protein: CASSRQGGNQPQHF; CDR3 DNA: TGTGCCAGCAGTCGACAGGGGGGCAATCAGCCCCAGCATTTT
J gene: TRBJ1-6; V gene: TRBV4-1; clone size: once; D gene: NA; CDR3 protein: CASSSWTEPNSPLHF; CDR3 DNA: TGCGCCAGCAGCTCCTGGACAGAGCCGAATTCACCCCTCCACTTT
J gene: TRBJ2-3; V gene: TRBV4-1; clone size: NA; D gene: NA; CDR3 protein: CASSPMAYKGPTDTQYF; CDR3 DNA: TGCGCCAGCAGCCCTATGGCCTACAAGGGCCCCACAGATACGCAGTATTTT
J gene: TRBJ2-1; V gene: TRBV4-3; clone size: NA; D gene: TRBD2; CDR3 protein: CASSQGLADDEQFF; CDR3 DNA: TGCGCCAGCAGCCAAGGACTAGCTGATGATGAGCAGTTCTTC
J gene: TRBJ2-7; V gene: TRBV27; clone size: NA; D gene: TRBD1; CDR3 protein: CARKNRGIDEQYF; CDR3 DNA: TGTGCCAGGAAAAACAGGGGGATCGACGAGCAGTACTTC
J gene: TRBJ2-7; V gene: TRBV7-6; clone size: NA; D gene: TRBD1; CDR3 protein: CASSPGQGYEQYF; CDR3 DNA: TGTGCCAGCAGCCCGGGACAGGGGTACGAGCAGTACTTC
J gene: TRBJ2-2; V gene: TRBV29-1; clone size: NA; D gene: NA; CDR3 protein: CSARRRTEDGELFF; CDR3 DNA: TGCAGCGCTCGCCGACGGACAGAAGACGGGGAGCTGTTTTTT
J gene: TRBJ2-7; V gene: TRBV5-8; clone size: NA; D gene: TRBD1; CDR3 protein: CASFPTGGYEQYF; CDR3 DNA: TGTGCCAGCTTTCCGACAGGGGGCTACGAGCAGTACTTC
J gene: TRBJ2-2; V gene: TRBV10-3; clone size: once; D gene: TRBD2; CDR3 protein: CAISDPGSGRTTGELFF; CDR3 DNA: TGTGCCATCAGTGACCCGGGGAGCGGGAGGACCACCGGGGAGCTGTTTTTT